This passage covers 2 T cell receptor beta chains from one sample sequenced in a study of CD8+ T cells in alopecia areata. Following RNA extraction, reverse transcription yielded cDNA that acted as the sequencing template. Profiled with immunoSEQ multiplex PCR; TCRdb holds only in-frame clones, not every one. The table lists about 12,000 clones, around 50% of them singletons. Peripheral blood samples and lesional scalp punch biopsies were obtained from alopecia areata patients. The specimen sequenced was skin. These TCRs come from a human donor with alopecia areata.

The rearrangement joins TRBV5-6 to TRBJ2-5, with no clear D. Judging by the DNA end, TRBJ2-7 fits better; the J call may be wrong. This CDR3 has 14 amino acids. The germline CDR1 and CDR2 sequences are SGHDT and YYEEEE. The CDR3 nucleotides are TGTGCCAGCAGCTTGCTGCACAGCCCTTACGAGCAGTACTTC. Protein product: CASSLLHSPYEQYF.

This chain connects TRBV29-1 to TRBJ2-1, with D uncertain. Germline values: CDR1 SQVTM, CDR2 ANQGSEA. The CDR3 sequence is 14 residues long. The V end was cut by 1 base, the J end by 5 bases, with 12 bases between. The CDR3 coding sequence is TGCAGCGTTGAAGTTTTGGGTCTAAACAATGAGCAGTTCTTC. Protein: CSVEVLGLNNEQFF.